Presented here are 12 T cell receptor beta chains from one specimen sequenced in a study of cytomegalovirus exposure and HLA in healthy donors. The study ran its PCR with 60 Vbeta and 13 Jbeta primers. Method: immunoSEQ multiplex PCR; TCRdb's copy keeps in-frame clones and lacks some. The repertoire holds about 200,000 clones, with approximately 79% as singletons. The sequenced sample was PBMCs. These receptors were collected from a middle-aged man in good health and CMV-seronegative.

This clone was recorded only once. The V gene is TRBV28, the J gene TRBJ2-7; D gene unclear. The germline V gene has CDR1 MDHEN and CDR2 SYDVKM. V lost 3 bases and J lost 5, with 8 bases in between. This CDR3 has 12 residues. CDR3 DNA sequence: TGTGCCAGCAGTTTGACAATGAACGAGCAGTACTTC. Translated: CASSLTMNEQYF.

This clone came up a few times. The chain combines TRBV27 with TRBJ2-7; TRBD1 is a possible D gene (6 bases). Germline V lookup: CDR1 MNHEY, CDR2 SMNVEV (reference sequence). This CDR3 is built from 15 residues. Trimming left V 3 bases short and J 1 base short, with 13 bases between. The CDR3 sequence is CASSLRTALSYEQYF. CDR3 nucleotide sequence: TGTGCCAGCAGTTTGAGGACAGCCTTATCCTACGAGCAGTACTTC.

The chain joins TRBV19 to TRBJ2-2; D is perhaps TRBD1 (5 bases). The V gene lost 4 bases and the J gene lost 5 bases, with 8 bases spanning the gap. Germline V gene data show CDR1 as LNHDA and CDR2 as SQIVND (reference sequence). The CDR3 covers 13 residues. The CDR3 loop is CASSTQGTGELFF. In DNA, the CDR3 is TGTGCCAGTAGTACCCAGGGTACCGGGGAGCTGTTTTTT.

This sequence joins TRBV4-2 and TRBJ1-5, with D unresolved. V was clipped by 0 bases and J by 3 bases, with 6 bases between them. The CDR3 covers 14 residues. Germline lookup yields CDR1 LGHNA and CDR2 YNFKEQ. The CDR3 protein is CASSQDLSNQPQHF. In nucleotides, the CDR3 is TGTGCCAGCAGCCAAGATCTGTCCAATCAGCCCCAGCATTTT.

The J gene is TRBJ2-1, the V gene TRBV5-1; D unclear. Between the trimmed V and J ends, which lost 0 bases and 7 bases, there was a span of 5 bases. The CDR3 spans 12 residues. CDR1 SGHRS and CDR2 YFSETQ come from the germline V gene. The CDR3 reads CASSLGRNEQFF. DNA for the CDR3: TGCGCCAGCAGCTTGGGGAGAAATGAGCAGTTCTTC. Full variable domain (remainder filled in from reference TRBV5-1 and TRBJ2-1): KAGVTQTPRYLIKTRGQQVTLSCSPISGHRSVSWYQQTPGQGLQFLFEYFSETQRNKGNFPGRFSGRQFSNSRSEMNVSTLELGDSALYLCASSLGRNEQFFGPGTRLTVL.

V and J are TRBV19 and TRBJ1-6; 10 bases match TRBD1. CDR1 and CDR2 from the germline V gene are LNHDA and SQIVND (reference sequence). The CDR3 consists of 15 residues. Trimming at V came to 7 bases and at J to 9 bases, leaving 9 bases not matched to a gene. CDR3 sequence reads: CASTTTGTGVSPLHF. The CDR3 DNA sequence: TGTGCCAGTACCACCACCGGGACAGGGGTTTCACCCCTCCACTTT.

This clone was seen a handful of times. The junction departs from the called germline gene at one end, perhaps through a read error. The rearrangement uses TRBV7-7 and TRBJ2-5, with D possibly being TRBD2 (6 bases). The CDR3 is made up of 15 amino acids. CDR1 SSHAT and CDR2 FNYEAQ come from the germline V gene (reference sequence). The CDR3 region has the DNA TGTGCTAGCAGCCACGGACTACGCGAACAGGAGACCCAGTACTTC. It encodes CASSHGLREQETQYF.

This chain connects TRBV30 to TRBJ1-4; maybe TRBD1 (6 bases). CDR3 length equals 12 residues. The V gene's germline CDR1 is GTSNPN and CDR2 SVGIG (reference sequence). V lost 1 base to trimming and J lost 7 bases, with 7 bases between them. The CDR3 here is CAWSDRAEKLFF. CDR3 DNA: TGTGCCTGGAGTGACAGGGCTGAAAAACTGTTTTTT.

The chain couples TRBV7-8 to TRBJ2-7; D is ambiguous. CDR3 size: 13 residues. Germline CDR1 and CDR2: SGHVS and FQNEAQ. V was cut by 2 bases and J by 5 bases, with 10 bases left in between. The CDR3: CASSLRLRNEQYF. The CDR3 DNA reads TGTGCCAGCAGCTTAAGACTTCGAAACGAGCAGTACTTC.

The CDR3 DNA follows: TGCGCCAGCAGTCCCTTAGATTTCGGAAACACCATATATTTT. It codes for CASSPLDFGNTIYF. The rearrangement links TRBV5-1 to TRBJ1-3; D is unresolved. The CDR3 has 14 residues. Per the germline V gene, CDR1 is SGHRS and CDR2 is YFSETQ. V dropped 5 bases and J dropped 4 bases, with 13 bases sitting between them.

The chain couples TRBV4-1 to TRBJ2-5, with 7 nucleotides matching TRBD1. The J call is doubtful: the DNA matches TRBJ2-7 better. In germline, CDR1 is MGHRA, CDR2 YSYEKL. The CDR3 contains 13 residues. CDR3 sequence reads: CASSRTQGNEQYF. The CDR3 region has the DNA TGCGCCAGCAGCCGGACACAGGGGAACGAGCAGTACTTC.

The chain links TRBV6-6 to TRBJ2-7; 9 bases are shared with TRBD1. The CDR3 totals 13 residues. V lost 5 bases, J lost 5 bases, and 4 bases stayed unmatched. From germline, CDR1 is MNHNY and CDR2 SVGAGI (reference sequence). The CDR3 sequence is CASSRTGVHEQYF. The DNA of the CDR3 is TGTGCCAGCAGTCGGACAGGGGTGCACGAGCAGTACTTC.